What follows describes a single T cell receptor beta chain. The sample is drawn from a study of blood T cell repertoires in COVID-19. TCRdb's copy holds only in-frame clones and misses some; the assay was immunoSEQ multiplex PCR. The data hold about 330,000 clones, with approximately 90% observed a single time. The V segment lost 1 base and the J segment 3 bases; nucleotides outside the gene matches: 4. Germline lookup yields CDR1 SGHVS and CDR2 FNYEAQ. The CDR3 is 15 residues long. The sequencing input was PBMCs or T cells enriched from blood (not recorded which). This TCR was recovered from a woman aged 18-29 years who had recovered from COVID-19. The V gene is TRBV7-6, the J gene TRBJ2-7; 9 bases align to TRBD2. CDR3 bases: TGTGCCAGCAGCTTAGGAGCGGGAGGATACTACGAGCAGTACTTC. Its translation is CASSLGAGGYYEQYF.